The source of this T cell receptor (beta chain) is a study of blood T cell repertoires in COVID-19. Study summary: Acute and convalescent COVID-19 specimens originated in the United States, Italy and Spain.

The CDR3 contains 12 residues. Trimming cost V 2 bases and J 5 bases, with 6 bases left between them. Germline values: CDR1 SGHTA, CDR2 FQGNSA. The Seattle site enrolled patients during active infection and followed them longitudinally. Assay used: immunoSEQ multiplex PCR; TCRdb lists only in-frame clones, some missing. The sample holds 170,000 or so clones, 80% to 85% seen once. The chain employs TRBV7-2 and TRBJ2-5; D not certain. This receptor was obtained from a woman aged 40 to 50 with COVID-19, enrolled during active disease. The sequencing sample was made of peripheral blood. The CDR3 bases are TGTGCCAGCAGCTTATTTCAGGAGACCCAGTACTTC. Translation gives CASSLFQETQYF.